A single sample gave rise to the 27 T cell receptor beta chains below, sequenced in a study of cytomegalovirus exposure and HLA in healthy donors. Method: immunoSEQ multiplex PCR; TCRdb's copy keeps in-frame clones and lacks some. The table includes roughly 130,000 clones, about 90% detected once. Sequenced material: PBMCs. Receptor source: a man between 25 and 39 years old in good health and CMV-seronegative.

The CDR3, as DNA: TGTGCCAGCAGCTTAGATCGCGGAGATACGCAGTATTTT. Translation gives CASSLDRGDTQYF. The chain has TRBV11-2 and TRBJ2-3; D not certain. CDR3 size: 13 residues. Germline lookup yields CDR1 SGHAT and CDR2 FQNNGV. V lost 0 bases and J lost 5, with 6 bases in between.

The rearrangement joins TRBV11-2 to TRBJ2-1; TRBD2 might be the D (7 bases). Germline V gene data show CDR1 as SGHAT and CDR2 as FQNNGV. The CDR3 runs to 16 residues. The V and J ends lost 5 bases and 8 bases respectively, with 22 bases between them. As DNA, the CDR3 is TGTGCCAGCAGCCCCTTAGGGGGAGGGCCTAAAGATGAGCAGTTCTTC. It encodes CASSPLGGGPKDEQFF.

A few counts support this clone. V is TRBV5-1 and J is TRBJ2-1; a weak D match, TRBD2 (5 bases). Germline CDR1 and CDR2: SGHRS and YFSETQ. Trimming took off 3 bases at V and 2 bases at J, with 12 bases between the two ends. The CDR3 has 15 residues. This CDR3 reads CASSSGENPYNEQFF. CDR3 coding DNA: TGCGCCAGCAGCTCTGGGGAGAACCCCTACAATGAGCAGTTCTTC.

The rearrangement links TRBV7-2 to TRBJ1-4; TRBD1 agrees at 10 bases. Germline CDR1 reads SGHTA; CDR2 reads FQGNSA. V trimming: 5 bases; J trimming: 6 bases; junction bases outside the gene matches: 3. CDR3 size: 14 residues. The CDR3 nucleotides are TGTGCCAGCAGCCGGGACAGGGGAGATGAAAAACTGTTTTTT. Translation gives CASSRDRGDEKLFF.

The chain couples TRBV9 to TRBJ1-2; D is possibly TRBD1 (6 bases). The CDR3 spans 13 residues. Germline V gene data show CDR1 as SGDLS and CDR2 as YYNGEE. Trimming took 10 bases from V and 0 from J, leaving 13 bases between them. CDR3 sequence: CAARGRANYGYTF. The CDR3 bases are TGTGCCGCCAGGGGTCGGGCTAACTATGGCTACACCTTC.

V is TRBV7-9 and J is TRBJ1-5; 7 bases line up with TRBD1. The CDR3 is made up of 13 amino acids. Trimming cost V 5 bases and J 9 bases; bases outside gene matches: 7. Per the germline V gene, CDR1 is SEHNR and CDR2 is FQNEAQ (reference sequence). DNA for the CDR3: TGTGCCAGCAGCCTCGACAGGGTCGGGCCCCAGCATTTT. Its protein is CASSLDRVGPQHF. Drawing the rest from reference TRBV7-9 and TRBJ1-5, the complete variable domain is DTGVSQNPRHKITKRGQNVTFRCDPISEHNRLYWYRQTLGQGPEFLTYFQNEAQLEKSRLLSDRFSAERPKGSFSTLEIQRTEQGDSAMYLCASSLDRVGPQHFGDGTRLSIL.

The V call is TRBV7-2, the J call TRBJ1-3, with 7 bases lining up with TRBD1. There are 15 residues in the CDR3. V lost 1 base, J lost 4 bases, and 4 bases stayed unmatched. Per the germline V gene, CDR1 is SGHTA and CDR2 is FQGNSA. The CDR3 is CASSLEGAQGNTIYF. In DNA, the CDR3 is TGTGCCAGCAGCTTAGAGGGGGCGCAGGGAAACACCATATATTTT.

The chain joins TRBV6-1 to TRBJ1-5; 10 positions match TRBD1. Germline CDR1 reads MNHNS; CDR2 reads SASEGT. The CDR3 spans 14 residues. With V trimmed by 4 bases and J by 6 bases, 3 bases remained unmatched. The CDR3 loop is CASSGTGGIQPQHF. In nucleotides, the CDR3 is TGTGCCAGCAGTGGGACAGGGGGAATTCAGCCCCAGCATTTT.

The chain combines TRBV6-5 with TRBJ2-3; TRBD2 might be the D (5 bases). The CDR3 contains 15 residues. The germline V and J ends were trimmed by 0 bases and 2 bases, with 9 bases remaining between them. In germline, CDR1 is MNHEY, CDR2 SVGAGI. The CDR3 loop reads CASSYSGGLTDTQYF. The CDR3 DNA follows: TGTGCCAGCAGTTACTCGGGCGGGCTCACAGATACGCAGTATTTT.

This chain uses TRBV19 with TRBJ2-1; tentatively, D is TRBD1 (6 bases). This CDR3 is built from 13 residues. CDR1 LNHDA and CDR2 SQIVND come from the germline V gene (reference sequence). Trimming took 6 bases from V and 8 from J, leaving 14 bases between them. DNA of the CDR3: TGTGCCAGTAGCCCCGACAGGTACGATGAGCAGTTCTTC. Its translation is CASSPDRYDEQFF.

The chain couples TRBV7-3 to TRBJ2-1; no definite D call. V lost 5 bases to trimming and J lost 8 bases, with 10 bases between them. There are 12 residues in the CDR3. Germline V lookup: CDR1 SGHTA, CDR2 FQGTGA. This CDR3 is CASSPPSDEQFF. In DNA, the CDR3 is TGTGCCAGCAGCCCACCCAGCGATGAGCAGTTCTTC.

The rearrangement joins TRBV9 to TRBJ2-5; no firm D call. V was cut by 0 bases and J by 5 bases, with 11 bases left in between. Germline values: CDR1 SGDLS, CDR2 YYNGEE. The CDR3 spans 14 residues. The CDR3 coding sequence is TGTGCCAGCAGCGTAGATGGTGTTCGGGAGACCCAGTACTTC. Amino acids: CASSVDGVRETQYF. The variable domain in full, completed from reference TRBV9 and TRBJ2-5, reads DSGVTQTPKHLITATGQRVTLRCSPRSGDLSVYWYQQSLDQGLQFLIQYYNGEERAKGNILERFSAQQFPDLHSELNLSSLELGDSALYFCASSVDGVRETQYFGPGTRLLVL.

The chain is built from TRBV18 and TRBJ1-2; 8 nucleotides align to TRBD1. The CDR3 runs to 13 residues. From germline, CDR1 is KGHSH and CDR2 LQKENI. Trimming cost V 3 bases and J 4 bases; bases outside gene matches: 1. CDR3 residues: CASSPGQVYGYTF. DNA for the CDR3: TGTGCCAGCTCACCGGGACAGGTCTATGGCTACACCTTC.

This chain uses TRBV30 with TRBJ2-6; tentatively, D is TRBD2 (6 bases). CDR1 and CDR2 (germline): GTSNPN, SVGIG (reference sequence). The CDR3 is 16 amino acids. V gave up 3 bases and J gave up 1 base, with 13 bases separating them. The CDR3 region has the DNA TGTGCCTGGAGCCTGGGGGGACCATCTGGGGCCAACGTCCTGACTTTC. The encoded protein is CAWSLGGPSGANVLTF.

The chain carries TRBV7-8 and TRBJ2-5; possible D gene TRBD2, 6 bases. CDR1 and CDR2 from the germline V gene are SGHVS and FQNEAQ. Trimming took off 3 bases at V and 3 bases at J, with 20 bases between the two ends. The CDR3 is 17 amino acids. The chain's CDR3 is CASSFTGLSGSKETQYF. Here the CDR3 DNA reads TGTGCCAGCAGCTTTACGGGCCTCTCCGGGAGTAAAGAGACCCAGTACTTC.

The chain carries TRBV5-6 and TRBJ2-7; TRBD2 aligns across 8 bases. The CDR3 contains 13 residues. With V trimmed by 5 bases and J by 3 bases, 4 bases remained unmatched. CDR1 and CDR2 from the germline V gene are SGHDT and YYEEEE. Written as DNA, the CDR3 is TGTGCCAGCAGACTAGCGGAACACTACGAGCAGTACTTC. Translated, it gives CASRLAEHYEQYF. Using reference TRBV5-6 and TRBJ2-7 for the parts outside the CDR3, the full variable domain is DAGVTQSPTHLIKTRGQQVTLRCSPKSGHDTVSWYQQALGQGPQFIFQYYEEEERQRGNFPDRFSGHQFPNYSSELNVNALLLGDSALYLCASRLAEHYEQYFGPGTRLTVT.

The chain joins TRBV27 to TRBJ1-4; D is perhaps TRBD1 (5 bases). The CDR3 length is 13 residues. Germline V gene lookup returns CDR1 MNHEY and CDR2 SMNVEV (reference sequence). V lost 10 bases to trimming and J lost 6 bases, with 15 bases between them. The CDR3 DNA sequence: TGTGCCACCTCCGACAGTGGGGATGAAAAACTGTTTTTT. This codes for CATSDSGDEKLFF.

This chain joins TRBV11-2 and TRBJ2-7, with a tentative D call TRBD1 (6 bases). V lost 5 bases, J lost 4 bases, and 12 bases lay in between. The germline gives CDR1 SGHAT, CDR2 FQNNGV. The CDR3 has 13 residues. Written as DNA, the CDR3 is TGTGCCAGCAGCGTTGACAGGAGGTACGAGCAGTACTTC. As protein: CASSVDRRYEQYF.

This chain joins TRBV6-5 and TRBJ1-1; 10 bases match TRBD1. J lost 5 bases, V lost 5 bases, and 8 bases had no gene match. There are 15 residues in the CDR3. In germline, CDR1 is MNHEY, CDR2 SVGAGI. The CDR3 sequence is CASSPRGQGITEAFF. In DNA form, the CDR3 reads TGTGCCAGCAGTCCGAGGGGACAGGGGATAACTGAAGCTTTCTTT.

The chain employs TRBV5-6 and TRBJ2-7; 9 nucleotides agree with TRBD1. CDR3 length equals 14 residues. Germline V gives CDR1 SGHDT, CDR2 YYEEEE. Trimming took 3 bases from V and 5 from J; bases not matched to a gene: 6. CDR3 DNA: TGTGCCAGCAGCTCCCCTACAGGGGGCCACGAGCAGTACTTC. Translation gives CASSSPTGGHEQYF.

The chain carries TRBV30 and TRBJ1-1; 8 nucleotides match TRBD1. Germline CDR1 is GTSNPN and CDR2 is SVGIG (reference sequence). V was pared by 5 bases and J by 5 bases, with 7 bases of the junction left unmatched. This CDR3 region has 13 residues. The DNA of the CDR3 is TGTGCCTGGCGAACAGGGGGACGGACTGAAGCTTTCTTT. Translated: CAWRTGGRTEAFF.

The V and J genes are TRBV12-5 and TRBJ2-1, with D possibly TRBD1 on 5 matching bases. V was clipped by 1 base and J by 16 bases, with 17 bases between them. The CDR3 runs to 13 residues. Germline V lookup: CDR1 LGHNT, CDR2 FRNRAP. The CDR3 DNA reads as TGTGCTAGTGGTTTGGAGACCTTCAGGGAAAGATTCTTC. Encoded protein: CASGLETFRERFF. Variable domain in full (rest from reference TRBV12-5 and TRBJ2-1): DARVTQTPRHKVTEMGQEVTMRCQPILGHNTVFWYRQTMMQGLELLAYFRNRAPLDDSGMPKDRFSAEMPDATLATLKIQPSEPRDSAVYFCASGLETFRERFFGPGTRLTVL.

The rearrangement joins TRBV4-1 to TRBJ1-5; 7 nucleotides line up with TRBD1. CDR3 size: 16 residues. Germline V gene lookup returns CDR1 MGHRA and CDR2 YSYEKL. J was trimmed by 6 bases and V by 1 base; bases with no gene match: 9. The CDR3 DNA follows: TGCGCCAGCAGCCAAGGGGCGGCAGGGGGTACTCAGCCCCAGCATTTT. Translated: CASSQGAAGGTQPQHF.

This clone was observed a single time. The CDR3 is CASRPGGGSLVETQYF. In nucleotides, the CDR3 is TGTGCCAGCAGACCCGGGGGCGGGAGCTTGGTAGAGACCCAGTACTTC. The rearrangement links TRBV7-6 to TRBJ2-5; the D gene is possibly TRBD2 (7 bases). V was pared by 6 bases and J by 4 bases, with 21 bases between. Germline CDR1 is SGHVS and CDR2 is FNYEAQ. The CDR3 consists of 16 residues.

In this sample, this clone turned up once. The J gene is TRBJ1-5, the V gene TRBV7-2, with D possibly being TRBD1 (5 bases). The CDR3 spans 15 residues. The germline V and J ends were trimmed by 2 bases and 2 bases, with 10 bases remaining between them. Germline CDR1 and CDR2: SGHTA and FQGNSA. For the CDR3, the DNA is TGTGCCAGCAGCTTATCAGGGTTGGGCAATCAGCCCCAGCATTTT. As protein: CASSLSGLGNQPQHF.

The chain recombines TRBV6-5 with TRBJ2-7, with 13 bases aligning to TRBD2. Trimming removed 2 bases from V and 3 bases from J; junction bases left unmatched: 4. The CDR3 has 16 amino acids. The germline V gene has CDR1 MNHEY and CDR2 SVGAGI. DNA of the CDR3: TGTGCCAGCAGTTACCCCAGGACTAGCGGGGGCTACGAGCAGTACTTC. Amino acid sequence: CASSYPRTSGGYEQYF.

This chain's CDR3 is CASSGAQRVEGPGELFF. The CDR3 DNA reads as TGTGCCAGCAGCGGTGCCCAACGGGTGGAGGGGCCCGGGGAGCTGTTTTTT. This chain links TRBV9 with TRBJ2-2, with D possibly TRBD2 on 6 matching bases. V was pared by 3 bases and J by 6 bases, with 21 bases between. Per the germline V gene, CDR1 is SGDLS and CDR2 is YYNGEE. This CDR3 spans 17 amino acids.